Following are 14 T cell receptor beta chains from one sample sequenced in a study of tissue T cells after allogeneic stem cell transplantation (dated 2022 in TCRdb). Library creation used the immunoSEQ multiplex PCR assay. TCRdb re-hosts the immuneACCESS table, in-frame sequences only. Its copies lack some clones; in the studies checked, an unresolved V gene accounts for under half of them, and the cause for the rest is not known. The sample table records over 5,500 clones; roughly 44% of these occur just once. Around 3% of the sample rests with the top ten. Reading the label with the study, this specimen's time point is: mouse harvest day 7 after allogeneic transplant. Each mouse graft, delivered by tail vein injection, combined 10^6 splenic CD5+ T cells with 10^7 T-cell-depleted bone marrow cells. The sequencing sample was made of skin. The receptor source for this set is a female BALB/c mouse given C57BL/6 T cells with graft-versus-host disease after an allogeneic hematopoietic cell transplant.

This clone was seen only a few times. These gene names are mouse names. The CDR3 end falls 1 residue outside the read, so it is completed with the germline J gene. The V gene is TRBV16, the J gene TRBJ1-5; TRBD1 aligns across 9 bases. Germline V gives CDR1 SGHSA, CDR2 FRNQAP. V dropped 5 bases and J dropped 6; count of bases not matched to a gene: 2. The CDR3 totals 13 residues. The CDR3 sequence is CASSVTGGQAPLF. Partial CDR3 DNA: TGTGCAAGCAGCGTGACAGGGGGCCAGGCTCCGCTT.

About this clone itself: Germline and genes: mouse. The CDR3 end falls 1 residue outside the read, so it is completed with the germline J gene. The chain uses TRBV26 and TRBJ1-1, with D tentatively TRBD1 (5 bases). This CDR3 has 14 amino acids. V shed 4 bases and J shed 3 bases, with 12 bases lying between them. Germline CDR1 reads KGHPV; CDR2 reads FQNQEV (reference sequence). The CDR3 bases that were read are TGTGCCAGCAGTCCATCGGGGACGGACACAGAAGTCTTC. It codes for CASSPSGTDTEVF. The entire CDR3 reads CASSPSGTDTEVFF.

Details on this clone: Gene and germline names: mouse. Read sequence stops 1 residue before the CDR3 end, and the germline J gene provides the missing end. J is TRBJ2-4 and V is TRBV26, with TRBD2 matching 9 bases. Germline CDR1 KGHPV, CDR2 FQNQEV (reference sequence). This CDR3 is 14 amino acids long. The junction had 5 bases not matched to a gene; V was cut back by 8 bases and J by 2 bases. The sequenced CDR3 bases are TGTGCCAGCCCTCTGGGGGGGAATCAAAACACCTTGTAC. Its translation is CASPLGGNQNTLY. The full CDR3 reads CASPLGGNQNTLYF.

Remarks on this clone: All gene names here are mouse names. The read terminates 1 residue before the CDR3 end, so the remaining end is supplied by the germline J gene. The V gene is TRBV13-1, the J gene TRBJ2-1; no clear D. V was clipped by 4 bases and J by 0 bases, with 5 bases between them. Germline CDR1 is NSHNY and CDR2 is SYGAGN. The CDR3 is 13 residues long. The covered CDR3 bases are TGTGCCAGCAGTCATTATAACTATGCTGAGCAGTTC. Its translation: CASSHYNYAEQF. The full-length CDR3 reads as CASSHYNYAEQFF.

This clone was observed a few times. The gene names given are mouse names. Partial CDR3 DNA: TGTGCCAGCAGGGACAGCAATTCTGGAAATACGCTCTAT. Translation gives CASRDSNSGNTLY. The whole CDR3 reads CASRDSNSGNTLYF. The V call is TRBV26, the J call TRBJ1-3, with a possible D match to TRBD1 (6 bases). The CDR3 end falls 1 residue outside the read, so it is completed with the germline J gene. CDR3 size: 14 residues. V was cut by 6 bases and J by 0 bases, with 9 bases left in between. Germline-derived CDR1 and CDR2 are KGHPV and FQNQEV (reference sequence).

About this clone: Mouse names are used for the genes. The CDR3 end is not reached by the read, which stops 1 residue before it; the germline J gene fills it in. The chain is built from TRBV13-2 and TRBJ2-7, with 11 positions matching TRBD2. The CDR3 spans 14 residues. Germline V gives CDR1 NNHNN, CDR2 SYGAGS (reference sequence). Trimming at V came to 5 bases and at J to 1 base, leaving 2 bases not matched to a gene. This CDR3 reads CASGDWGVSYEQYF. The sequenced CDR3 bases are TGTGCCAGCGGGGACTGGGGGGTTTCCTATGAACAGTAC.

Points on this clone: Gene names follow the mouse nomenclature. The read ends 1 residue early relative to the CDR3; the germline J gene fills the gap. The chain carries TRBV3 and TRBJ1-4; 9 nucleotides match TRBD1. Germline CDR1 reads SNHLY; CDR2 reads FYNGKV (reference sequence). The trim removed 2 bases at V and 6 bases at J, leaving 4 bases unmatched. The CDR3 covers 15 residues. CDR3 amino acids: CASSLQGQGHERLFF. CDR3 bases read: TGTGCCAGCAGCTTACAGGGACAGGGTCACGAAAGATTATTT.

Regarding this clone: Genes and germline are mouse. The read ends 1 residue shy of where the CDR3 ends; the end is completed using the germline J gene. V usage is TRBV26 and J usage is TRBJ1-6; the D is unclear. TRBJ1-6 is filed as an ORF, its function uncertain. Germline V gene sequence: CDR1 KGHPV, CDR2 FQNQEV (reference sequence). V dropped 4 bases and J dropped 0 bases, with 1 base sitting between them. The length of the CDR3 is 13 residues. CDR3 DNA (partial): TGTGCCAGCAGTCCTTCCTATAATTCGCCCCTCTAC. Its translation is CASSPSYNSPLY. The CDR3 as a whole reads CASSPSYNSPLYF.

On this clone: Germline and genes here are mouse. CDR3 protein: CASSLSTNQNTLYF. Partial CDR3 DNA: TGTGCCAGCAGTCTGTCCACAAATCAAAACACCTTGTAC. The chain is built from TRBV26 and TRBJ2-4, with D uncertain. The missing CDR3 end, 1 residue past where the read stops, is filled in from the germline J gene. There are 14 residues in the CDR3. V was trimmed by 0 bases and J by 2 bases, leaving 6 bases between them. Germline-derived CDR1 and CDR2 are KGHPV and FQNQEV (reference sequence).

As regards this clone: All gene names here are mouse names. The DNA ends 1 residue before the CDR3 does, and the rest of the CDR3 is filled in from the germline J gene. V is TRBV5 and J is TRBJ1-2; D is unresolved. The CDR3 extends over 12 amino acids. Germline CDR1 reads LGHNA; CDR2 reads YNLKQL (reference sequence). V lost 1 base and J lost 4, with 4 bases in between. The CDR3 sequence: CASSQAGSDYTF. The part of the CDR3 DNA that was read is TGTGCCAGCAGCCAAGCAGGCTCCGACTACACC.

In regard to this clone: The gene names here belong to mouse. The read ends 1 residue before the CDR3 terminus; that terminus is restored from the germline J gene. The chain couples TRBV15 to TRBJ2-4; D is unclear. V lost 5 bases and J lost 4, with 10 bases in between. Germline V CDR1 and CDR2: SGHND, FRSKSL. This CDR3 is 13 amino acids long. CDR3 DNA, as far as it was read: TGTGCCAGCAGTCCCGCGGCAAAAAACACCTTGTAC. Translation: CASSPAAKNTLY. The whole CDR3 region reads CASSPAAKNTLYF.

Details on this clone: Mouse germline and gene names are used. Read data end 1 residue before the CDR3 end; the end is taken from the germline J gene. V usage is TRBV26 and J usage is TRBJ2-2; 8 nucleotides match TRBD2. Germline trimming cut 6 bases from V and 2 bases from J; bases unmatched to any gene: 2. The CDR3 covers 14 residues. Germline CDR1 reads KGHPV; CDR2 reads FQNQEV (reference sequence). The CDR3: CASRRLGNTGQLYF. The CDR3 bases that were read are TGTGCCAGCAGGAGACTGGGGAACACCGGGCAGCTCTAC.

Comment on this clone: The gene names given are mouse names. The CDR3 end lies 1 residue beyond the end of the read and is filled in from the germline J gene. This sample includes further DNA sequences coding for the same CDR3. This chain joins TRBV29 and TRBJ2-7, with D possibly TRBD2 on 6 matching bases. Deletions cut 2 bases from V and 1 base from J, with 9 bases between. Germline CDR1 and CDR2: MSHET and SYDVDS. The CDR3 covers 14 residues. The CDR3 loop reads CASSLMGESYEQYF. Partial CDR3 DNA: TGTGCTAGCAGTTTAATGGGGGAGTCCTATGAACAGTAC.

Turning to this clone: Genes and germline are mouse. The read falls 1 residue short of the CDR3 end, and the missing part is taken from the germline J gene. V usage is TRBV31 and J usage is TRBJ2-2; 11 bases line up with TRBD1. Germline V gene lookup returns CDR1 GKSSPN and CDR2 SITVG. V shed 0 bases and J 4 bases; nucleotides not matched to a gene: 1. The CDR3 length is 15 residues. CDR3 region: CAWSLGTGGTGQLYF. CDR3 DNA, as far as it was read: TGTGCCTGGAGTCTAGGGACAGGGGGCACCGGGCAGCTCTAC.